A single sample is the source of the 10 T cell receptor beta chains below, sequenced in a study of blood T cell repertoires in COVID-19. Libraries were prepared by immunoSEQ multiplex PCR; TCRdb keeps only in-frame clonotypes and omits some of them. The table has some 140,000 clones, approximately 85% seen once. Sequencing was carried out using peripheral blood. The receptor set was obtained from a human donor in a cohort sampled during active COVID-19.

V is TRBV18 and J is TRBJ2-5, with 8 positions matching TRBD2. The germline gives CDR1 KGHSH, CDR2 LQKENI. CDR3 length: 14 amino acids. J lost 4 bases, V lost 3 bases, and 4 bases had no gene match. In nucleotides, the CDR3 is TGTGCCAGCTCACCGGGACTAGGGGTAGAGACCCAGTACTTC. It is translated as CASSPGLGVETQYF.

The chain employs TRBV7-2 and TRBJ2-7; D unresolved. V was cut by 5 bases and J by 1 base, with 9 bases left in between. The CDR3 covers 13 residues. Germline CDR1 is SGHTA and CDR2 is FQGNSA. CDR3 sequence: CASSSRPSYEQYF. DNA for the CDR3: TGTGCCAGCAGCAGCCGCCCGTCCTACGAGCAGTACTTC.

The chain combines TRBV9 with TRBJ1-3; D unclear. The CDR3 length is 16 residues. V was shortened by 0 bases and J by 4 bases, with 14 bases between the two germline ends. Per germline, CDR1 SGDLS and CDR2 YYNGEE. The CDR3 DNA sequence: TGTGCCAGCAGCGTAGCCCGAAGTGAGGGCGGAAACACCATATATTTT. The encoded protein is CASSVARSEGGNTIYF.

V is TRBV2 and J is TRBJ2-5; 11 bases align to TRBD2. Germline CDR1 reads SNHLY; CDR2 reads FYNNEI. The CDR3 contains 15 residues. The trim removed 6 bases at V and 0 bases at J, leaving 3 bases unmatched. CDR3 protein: CASSPSGGYQETQYF. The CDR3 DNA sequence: TGTGCCAGCAGCCCTAGCGGGGGGTACCAAGAGACCCAGTACTTC.

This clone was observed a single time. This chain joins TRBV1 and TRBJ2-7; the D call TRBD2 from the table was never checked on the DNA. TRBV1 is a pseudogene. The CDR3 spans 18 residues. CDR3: CTSSPTSGGATSSYEQYF. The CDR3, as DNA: TGCACCAGCAGCCCGACTAGCGGGGGGGCAACCAGCTCCTACGAGCAGTACTTC.

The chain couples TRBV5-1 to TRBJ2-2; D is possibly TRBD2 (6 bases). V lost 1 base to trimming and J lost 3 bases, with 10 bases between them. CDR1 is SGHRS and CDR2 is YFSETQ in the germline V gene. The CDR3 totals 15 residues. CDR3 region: CASSLTVADTGELFF. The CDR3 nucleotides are TGCGCCAGCAGCTTGACGGTAGCGGACACCGGGGAGCTGTTTTTT.

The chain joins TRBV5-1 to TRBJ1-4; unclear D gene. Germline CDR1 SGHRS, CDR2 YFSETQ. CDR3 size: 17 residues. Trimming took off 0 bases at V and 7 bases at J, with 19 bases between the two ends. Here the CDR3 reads CASSLGGPGMEGEKLFF. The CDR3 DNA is TGCGCCAGCAGCTTGGGAGGACCGGGGATGGAAGGTGAAAAACTGTTTTTT.

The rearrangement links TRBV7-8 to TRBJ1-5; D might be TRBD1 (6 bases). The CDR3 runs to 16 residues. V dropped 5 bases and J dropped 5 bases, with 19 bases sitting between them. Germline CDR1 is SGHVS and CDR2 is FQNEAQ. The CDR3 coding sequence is TGTGCCAGCAGCCGCATGGCAGGGGCGGAGGATCAGCCCCAGCATTTT. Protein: CASSRMAGAEDQPQHF.

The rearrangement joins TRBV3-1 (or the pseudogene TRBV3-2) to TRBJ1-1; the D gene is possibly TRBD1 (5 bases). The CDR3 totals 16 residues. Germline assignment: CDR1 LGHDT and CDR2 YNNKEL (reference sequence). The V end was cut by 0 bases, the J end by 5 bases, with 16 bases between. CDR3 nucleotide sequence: TGTGCCAGCAGCCAAGATCGGGAGGGGCGCCGGACTGAAGCTTTCTTT. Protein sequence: CASSQDREGRRTEAFF.

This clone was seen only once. The CDR3 region has the DNA TGTGCTAGTGGTTTGGACGACAGCTCCTACAATGAGCAGTTCTTC. Translating it yields CASGLDDSSYNEQFF. This chain uses TRBV12-5 with TRBJ2-1; D may be TRBD1 (5 bases). The germline V and J ends were trimmed by 1 base and 0 bases, with 7 bases remaining between them. The V gene's germline CDR1 is LGHNT and CDR2 FRNRAP. The CDR3 runs 15 residues.